The 26 T cell receptor beta chains below were found in one sample sequenced in a study of CD8+ T cells in alopecia areata (dated by TCRdb to about 2018). Library construction relied on the immunoSEQ multiplex PCR assay. To provide template for TCR sequencing, every sample had RNA extracted and reverse transcribed into cDNA. What TCRdb holds here is the immuneACCESS table cut down to in-frame rearrangements. Part of the clones is not present; checked against another copy, under half of the missing clones reflect an unresolved V gene, and the others are unexplained. For this sample there are around 140,000 clones; nearly 55% appear just once. In total, the top ten clones hold about a sixth of the sample. Per the publication, the time point label means: more than three weeks on oral tofacitinib. Taken with the paper, the label for treatment or condition translates to: oral pan-JAK inhibitor, 5-10 mg twice daily.

The sequenced sample was CD8+ T cells sorted from blood, obtained at week 4, from a patient treated with tofacitinib. Receptors were obtained from a human donor with alopecia areata.

The genes are TRBV5-1 and TRBJ2-1; 9 nucleotides match TRBD1. Looked up from germline, CDR1 is SGHRS and CDR2 is YFSETQ. V was pared by 4 bases and J by 7 bases, with 6 bases of the junction left unmatched. This CDR3 comprises 14 residues. DNA for the CDR3: TGCGCCAGCAGCCCAGGACAGGGGCGAAATGAGCAGTTCTTC. As protein: CASSPGQGRNEQFF.

The gene calls are TRBV4-2 and TRBJ2-5, with D unclear. V dropped 0 bases and J dropped 2 bases, with 1 base sitting between them. CDR3 length equals 12 residues. The germline V gene encodes CDR1 LGHNA and CDR2 YNFKEQ. Here the CDR3 reads CASSQDQETQYF. Written as DNA, the CDR3 is TGTGCCAGCAGCCAAGATCAAGAGACCCAGTACTTC.

V gene TRBV13 combines with J gene TRBJ2-7, with D possibly TRBD1 on 5 matching bases. The CDR3 has 12 residues. Germline CDR1 reads PRHDT; CDR2 reads FYEKMQ (reference sequence). Trimming took off 5 bases at V and 4 bases at J, with 9 bases between the two ends. CDR3 protein: CASSLAGYEQYF. In DNA form, the CDR3 reads TGTGCCAGCAGCCTCGCAGGGTACGAGCAGTACTTC. Full variable domain (remainder filled in from reference TRBV13 and TRBJ2-7): AAGVIQSPRHLIKEKRETATLKCYPIPRHDTVYWYQQGPGQDPQFLISFYEKMQSDKGSIPDRFSAQQFSDYHSELNMSSLELGDSALYFCASSLAGYEQYFGPGTRLTVT.

This chain links TRBV13 with TRBJ2-7; 11 bases align to TRBD2. J lost 5 bases, V lost 7 bases, and 7 bases had no gene match. CDR1 is PRHDT and CDR2 is FYEKMQ in the germline V gene (reference sequence). This CDR3 spans 14 amino acids. The CDR3 reads CASTLSGGVNEQYF. The CDR3 bases are TGTGCCAGCACCCTTAGCGGGGGGGTGAACGAGCAGTACTTC.

This CDR3 is CASSLGWDNYGYTF. The CDR3 DNA reads as TGTGCCAGCAGCTTAGGATGGGACAACTATGGCTACACCTTC. The chain employs TRBV7-9 and TRBJ1-2; possibly TRBD1 for D (5 bases). Trimming stripped 1 base from V and 2 bases from J, with 8 bases between. This CDR3 contains 14 residues. From germline, CDR1 is SEHNR and CDR2 FQNEAQ (reference sequence).

The gene calls are TRBV28 and TRBJ1-5; D unresolved. The CDR3 is 15 amino acids. Trimming took off 4 bases at V and 9 bases at J, with 19 bases between the two ends. Germline CDR1 reads MDHEN; CDR2 reads SYDVKM. The CDR3 DNA reads TGTGCCAGCAGTTCCAAAGACTGGGGTTGGGGGCCCCAGCATTTT. Encoded protein: CASSSKDWGWGPQHF. Filled out from reference TRBV28 and TRBJ1-5, the complete variable domain reads DVKVTQSSRYLVKRTGEKVFLECVQDMDHENMFWYRQDPGLGLRLIYFSYDVKMKEKGDIPEGYSVSREKKERFSLILESASTNQTSMYLCASSSKDWGWGPQHFGDGTRLSIL.

In this sample, this clone turned up a few times. CDR3 amino acids: CASSLRLGGGSNEQYF. The CDR3 bases are TGTGCCAGCAGCCTTCGACTTGGCGGGGGGAGTAACGAGCAGTACTTC. The V gene is TRBV13, the J gene TRBJ2-7, with 8 bases matching TRBD2. Germline V gene data show CDR1 as PRHDT and CDR2 as FYEKMQ (reference sequence). The CDR3 covers 16 residues. J gave up 5 bases and V 5 bases, and 14 bases lay outside the gene matches.

Only a few counts were recorded for this clone. The CDR3 loop is CASSLLAGVADTQYF. The CDR3 DNA sequence: TGCGCCAGCAGCCTACTAGCGGGGGTTGCAGATACGCAGTATTTT. The chain couples TRBV4-3 to TRBJ2-3; TRBD2 matches at 11 bases. The CDR3 runs 15 residues. Germline CDR1 reads LGHNA; CDR2 reads YSLEER. J gave up 4 bases and V 4 bases, and 4 bases lay outside the gene matches.

The chain recombines TRBV5-6 with TRBJ2-1, with 8 nucleotides matching TRBD1. Germline CDR1 SGHDT, CDR2 YYEEEE. The CDR3 consists of 15 residues. With V trimmed by 4 bases and J by 9 bases, 12 bases remained unmatched. In DNA, the CDR3 is TGTGCCAGCAGCCCTGGTGGGACAGGCGGTTCTGAGCAGTTCTTC. Translating it yields CASSPGGTGGSEQFF.

The genes are TRBV5-1 and TRBJ2-7, with D hard to call. The V and J ends lost 1 base and 0 bases respectively, with 11 bases between them. This CDR3 has 15 amino acids. The germline CDR1 and CDR2 sequences are SGHRS and YFSETQ. CDR3 sequence: CASSLSRVSSYEQYF. CDR3 in DNA: TGCGCCAGCAGCTTGAGTCGCGTGAGCTCCTACGAGCAGTACTTC.

This chain uses TRBV27 with TRBJ1-4, with D possibly being TRBD1 (5 bases). This CDR3 has 13 residues. The V end was cut by 6 bases, the J end by 12 bases, with 17 bases between. CDR1 and CDR2 from the germline V gene are MNHEY and SMNVEV (reference sequence). In DNA, the CDR3 is TGTGCCAGCAGACTCATGGATGAGGGGCAACTGTTTTTT. As protein: CASRLMDEGQLFF.

The V gene is TRBV4-1, the J gene TRBJ2-1; D may be TRBD1 or TRBD2 (6 bases each). Germline CDR1 reads MGHRA; CDR2 reads YSYEKL. The CDR3 totals 13 residues. The V end was cut by 2 bases, the J end by 9 bases, with 11 bases between. CDR3 sequence reads: CASSQRGGTEQFF. CDR3 coding DNA: TGCGCCAGCAGCCAACGAGGGGGGACTGAGCAGTTCTTC.

The V gene is TRBV11-2, the J gene TRBJ2-1, with 15 bases fitting TRBD2. CDR1 SGHAT and CDR2 FQNNGV come from the germline V gene. With V trimmed by 5 bases and J by 7 bases, 9 bases remained unmatched. The CDR3 extends over 17 amino acids. DNA for the CDR3: TGTGCCAGCAGCCCCCACCCCGGGACTAGCGGGGGGAATGAGCAGTTCTTC. Protein sequence: CASSPHPGTSGGNEQFF.

This CDR3 reads CSVAQTDGTGELFF. The CDR3 bases are TGCAGCGTCGCTCAGACTGACGGCACCGGGGAGCTGTTTTTT. This chain links TRBV29-1 with TRBJ2-2, with no clear D. This CDR3 contains 14 residues. The V end lost 6 bases, the J end lost 4 bases, and 15 bases lay between the germline ends. Germline loops: CDR1 SQVTM, CDR2 ANQGSEA.

As for this clone: The same CDR3 arises from other DNA sequences in this sample as well. The chain recombines TRBV4-1 with TRBJ2-7; the match to TRBD1 covers 10 bases. The J segment lost 4 bases and the V segment lost 6 bases, leaving 6 bases of the junction unmatched. Germline assignment: CDR1 MGHRA and CDR2 YSYEKL. The CDR3 has 14 residues. The CDR3: CASSLRQGAYEQYF. Here the CDR3 DNA reads TGCGCCAGCAGTCTAAGACAGGGGGCTTACGAGCAGTACTTC.

This clone appeared a few times. The rearrangement uses TRBV29-1 and TRBJ2-5; D may be TRBD1 (6 bases). This CDR3 is built from 15 residues. V was shortened by 1 base and J by 1 base, with 13 bases between the two germline ends. CDR1 and CDR2 (germline): SQVTM, ANQGSEA. The CDR3 protein is CSVEAPGTLQETQYF. Here the CDR3 DNA reads TGCAGCGTTGAAGCCCCCGGGACACTCCAAGAGACCCAGTACTTC.

The chain combines TRBV5-6 with TRBJ2-7, with 7 nucleotides matching TRBD1. CDR1 and CDR2 (germline): SGHDT, YYEEEE. This CDR3 has 15 residues. V shed 8 bases, J shed 3 bases, and the junction held 14 bases outside the gene matches. The CDR3 here is CASSFRGQQLYEQYF. The CDR3, as DNA: TGTGCCAGTTCCTTTAGGGGGCAGCAACTCTACGAGCAGTACTTC.

This clone came up once. V usage is TRBV30 and J usage is TRBJ2-7; 8 bases are shared with TRBD1. The CDR3 sequence is 16 residues long. Germline V CDR1 and CDR2: GTSNPN, SVGIG (reference sequence). V shed 0 bases, J shed 3 bases, and the junction held 10 bases outside the gene matches. The CDR3 is CAWSVALGGQGYEQYF. CDR3 nucleotide sequence: TGTGCCTGGAGTGTAGCCCTGGGCGGACAGGGCTACGAGCAGTACTTC.

This clone was detected only a few times. The sample contains more than one DNA sequence encoding this CDR3. The V call is TRBV29-1, the J call TRBJ2-7, with TRBD1 matching over 9 bases. The CDR3 extends over 13 amino acids. V dropped 6 bases and J dropped 2; count of bases not matched to a gene: 5. Germline V CDR1 and CDR2: SQVTM, ANQGSEA. DNA for the CDR3: TGCAGCGTAGCCGGGACAGGGACCTACGAGCAGTACTTC. Translation: CSVAGTGTYEQYF.

This clone appeared a single time. In DNA form, the CDR3 reads TGTGCCAGCAGTTTAAGTTTCAGGGGGCTCTCTGAAGCTTTCTTT. Translating it yields CASSLSFRGLSEAFF. The gene calls are TRBV27 and TRBJ1-1, with 8 positions matching TRBD1. The CDR3 runs 15 residues. Germline CDR1 reads MNHEY; CDR2 reads SMNVEV (reference sequence). J was trimmed by 6 bases and V by 2 bases; bases with no gene match: 8.

This clone was picked up a small number of times. Other DNA sequences of this sample code for an identical CDR3. The chain has TRBV7-9 and TRBJ1-5; D gene ambiguous. This CDR3 contains 12 residues. Germline V gene lookup returns CDR1 SEHNR and CDR2 FQNEAQ (reference sequence). The germline V and J ends were trimmed by 1 base and 7 bases, with 5 bases remaining between them. CDR3 DNA: TGTGCCAGCAGCTTAGAGGGACAGCCCCAGCATTTT. Its translation is CASSLEGQPQHF.

V gene TRBV5-1 combines with J gene TRBJ1-1, with D perhaps matching TRBD1 (6 bases). Germline V gene lookup returns CDR1 SGHRS and CDR2 YFSETQ. The CDR3 runs to 14 residues. The ends were cut back, 4 bases at V and 5 bases at J, with 15 bases in the middle. This chain's CDR3 is CASSPQGEPTEAFF. The CDR3 DNA is TGCGCCAGCAGCCCACAGGGAGAACCTACTGAAGCTTTCTTT.

The chain combines TRBV6-5 with TRBJ1-2; D unclear. CDR1 is MNHEY and CDR2 is SVGAGI in the germline V gene. The CDR3 has 13 amino acids. V dropped 6 bases and J dropped 6 bases, with 14 bases sitting between them. CDR3 sequence reads: CASSQVWGDGYTF. In nucleotides, the CDR3 is TGTGCCAGCAGCCAGGTTTGGGGAGATGGCTACACCTTC.

Only a few counts were recorded for this clone. This chain uses TRBV2 with TRBJ2-3; 14 bases align to TRBD2. Germline loops: CDR1 SNHLY, CDR2 FYNNEI. Germline trimming cut 6 bases from V and 5 bases from J; bases unmatched to any gene: 4. The CDR3 length is 15 residues. The CDR3, as DNA: TGTGCCAGCAGCGACGGACTAGCGGGGGGAGATACGCAGTATTTT. It codes for CASSDGLAGGDTQYF.

The genes are TRBV9 and TRBJ1-1; D might be TRBD1 (5 bases). The CDR3 totals 14 residues. V was cut by 0 bases and J by 4 bases, with 10 bases left in between. The germline CDR1 and CDR2 sequences are SGDLS and YYNGEE. CDR3 nucleotide sequence: TGTGCCAGCAGCGTAGGTGGCGGGGGCACTGAAGCTTTCTTT. Its translation: CASSVGGGGTEAFF.

The CDR3 here is CASSLLGEYYGYTF. CDR3 nucleotide sequence: TGTGCCAGCAGTTTATTAGGGGAATACTATGGCTACACCTTC. The J gene is TRBJ1-2, the V gene TRBV27; D might be TRBD1 (5 bases). CDR1 and CDR2 from the germline V gene are MNHEY and SMNVEV (reference sequence). V lost 1 base and J 3 bases, leaving 9 bases between the germline ends. This CDR3 is 14 amino acids long.